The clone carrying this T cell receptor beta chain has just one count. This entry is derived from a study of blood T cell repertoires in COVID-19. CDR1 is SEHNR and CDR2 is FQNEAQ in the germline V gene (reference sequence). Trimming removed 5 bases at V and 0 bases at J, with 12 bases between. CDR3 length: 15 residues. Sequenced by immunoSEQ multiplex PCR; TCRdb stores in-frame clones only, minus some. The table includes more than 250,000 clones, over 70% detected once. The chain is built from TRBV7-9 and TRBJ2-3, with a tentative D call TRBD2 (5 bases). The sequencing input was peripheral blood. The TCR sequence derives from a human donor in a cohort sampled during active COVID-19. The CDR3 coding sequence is TGTGCCAGCAGCCCCGACTATACTAGCACAGATACGCAGTATTTT. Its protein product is CASSPDYTSTDTQYF. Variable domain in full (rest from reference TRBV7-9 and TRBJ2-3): DTGVSQNPRHKITKRGQNVTFRCDPISEHNRLYWYRQTLGQGPEFLTYFQNEAQLEKSRLLSDRFSAERPKGSFSTLEIQRTEQGDSAMYLCASSPDYTSTDTQYFGPGTRLTVL.